Shown below are 16 T cell receptor beta chains from a single sample sequenced in a study of shared T cell receptors in the human thymus. The repertoire was sequenced with immunoSEQ multiplex PCR; TCRdb's copy has only in-frame clones and lacks some. The repertoire holds roughly 550,000 clones, with 75% to 80% as singletons. These data are also associated with another study on human thymus T cells.

Sequencing was carried out using thymocytes. The source of these receptors is a boy younger than two with a congenital heart defect.

The chain links TRBV27 to TRBJ1-2, with D uncertain. Trimming took off 1 base at V and 3 bases at J, with 12 bases between the two ends. The CDR3 is 15 amino acids. Germline V gene lookup returns CDR1 MNHEY and CDR2 SMNVEV (reference sequence). CDR3: CASSLYPADYYGYTF. The CDR3 DNA reads as TGTGCCAGCAGTTTATATCCAGCAGACTACTATGGCTACACCTTC.

The chain has TRBV6-5 and TRBJ2-7; 14 bases are shared with TRBD2. Germline values: CDR1 MNHEY, CDR2 SVGAGI. This CDR3 is built from 16 residues. J lost 3 bases, V lost 2 bases, and 3 bases had no gene match. The CDR3, as DNA: TGTGCCAGCAGTTACAAGACTAGCGGGGGGGACTACGAGCAGTACTTC. Translation: CASSYKTSGGDYEQYF.

The genes are TRBV30 and TRBJ2-5; 9 bases align to TRBD2. Germline CDR1 is GTSNPN and CDR2 is SVGIG (reference sequence). The CDR3 is made up of 14 amino acids. V shed 2 bases and J 4 bases; nucleotides not matched to a gene: 5. CDR3 sequence (DNA): TGTGCCTGGAGTAAGAGCGGGAGGCGAGAGACCCAGTACTTC. Its protein is CAWSKSGRRETQYF.

This chain links TRBV27 with TRBJ1-2; a weak D match, TRBD1 (5 bases). The CDR3 is 15 amino acids. Germline lookup yields CDR1 MNHEY and CDR2 SMNVEV (reference sequence). Trimming left V 4 bases short and J 4 bases short, with 16 bases between. This chain's CDR3 is CASSSRRGKGYGYTF. The CDR3 nucleotides read TGTGCCAGCAGTTCCCGACGGGGGAAGGGCTATGGCTACACCTTC.

V gene TRBV15 combines with J gene TRBJ2-5; TRBD1 matches 9 bases. CDR1 and CDR2 from the germline V gene are LNHNV and YYDKDF (reference sequence). J was trimmed by 5 bases and V by 0 bases; bases with no gene match: 4. The CDR3 is made up of 15 amino acids. This chain's CDR3 is CATSRDGDRGETQYF. DNA of the CDR3: TGTGCCACCAGCAGAGATGGAGACAGGGGGGAGACCCAGTACTTC.

V is TRBV7-9 and J is TRBJ2-5; TRBD1 matches at 8 bases. V shed 2 bases, J shed 5 bases, and the junction held 10 bases outside the gene matches. CDR3 length: 16 amino acids. Germline CDR1 and CDR2: SEHNR and FQNEAQ (reference sequence). In DNA form, the CDR3 reads TGTGCCAGCAGCTTAAATCGGCAGGGGGCCCGGGAGACCCAGTACTTC. Translated: CASSLNRQGARETQYF. Filled out from reference TRBV7-9 and TRBJ2-5, the complete variable domain reads DTGVSQNPRHKITKRGQNVTFRCDPISEHNRLYWYRQTLGQGPEFLTYFQNEAQLEKSRLLSDRFSAERPKGSFSTLEIQRTEQGDSAMYLCASSLNRQGARETQYFGPGTRLLVL.

V gene TRBV7-6 combines with J gene TRBJ2-5; TRBD1 agrees at 10 bases. V lost 1 base to trimming and J lost 3 bases; unmatched junction nucleotides: 2. The CDR3 has 15 amino acids. Germline V gene sequence: CDR1 SGHVS, CDR2 FNYEAQ. The CDR3 protein is CASSLGTGGKETQYF. CDR3 DNA: TGTGCCAGCAGCTTAGGGACAGGGGGTAAAGAGACCCAGTACTTC.

The rearrangement links TRBV7-6 to TRBJ2-7; possibly TRBD2 for D (6 bases). The CDR3 has 16 amino acids. V was pared by 6 bases and J by 0 bases, with 18 bases between. Germline CDR1 SGHVS, CDR2 FNYEAQ. CDR3 nucleotides: TGTGCCAGCAGGACGCCGTCCGGGACTTACTCCTACGAGCAGTACTTC. Protein: CASRTPSGTYSYEQYF.

J is TRBJ2-7 and V is TRBV6-1; TRBD1 matches at 9 bases. Per the germline V gene, CDR1 is MNHNS and CDR2 is SASEGT. V was clipped by 4 bases and J by 2 bases; unmatched bases: 3. This CDR3 comprises 14 residues. Here the CDR3 DNA reads TGTGCCAGCAGTGGTGGACAGGGGCCCTACGAGCAGTACTTC. It encodes CASSGGQGPYEQYF.

The chain recombines TRBV28 with TRBJ1-2, with D possibly being TRBD1 (6 bases). V lost 5 bases and J lost 5, with 21 bases in between. This CDR3 region has 16 residues. Germline CDR1 and CDR2: MDHEN and SYDVKM. The CDR3 reads CASSDHRVAVPYGYTF. The CDR3 bases are TGTGCCAGCAGTGATCACAGGGTAGCCGTGCCGTATGGCTACACCTTC.

This clone was seen only a few times. The rearrangement links TRBV5-4 to TRBJ2-7, with TRBD2 matching 12 bases. V trimming: 4 bases; J trimming: 5 bases; junction bases outside the gene matches: 4. In germline, CDR1 is SGHNT, CDR2 YYREEE (reference sequence). This CDR3 has 14 amino acids. This CDR3 is CASSRLAGEDEQYF. The CDR3 DNA reads TGTGCCAGCAGCCGACTAGCGGGAGAAGACGAGCAGTACTTC.

The CDR3 DNA reads as TGCGCCAGCAGCCAAGAGGGGAGCTCCTACGAGCAGTACTTC. This gives the protein CASSQEGSSYEQYF. This chain connects TRBV4-1 to TRBJ2-7, with a weak D call TRBD2 (5 bases). CDR3 length equals 14 residues. The germline V gene encodes CDR1 MGHRA and CDR2 YSYEKL. Trimming removed 0 bases from V and 0 bases from J, with 6 bases in between.

This chain uses TRBV7-9 with TRBJ1-2; 11 nucleotides match TRBD1. Unmatched junction bases numbered 8, after V lost 5 bases and J lost 6 bases. Looked up from germline, CDR1 is SEHNR and CDR2 is FQNEAQ (reference sequence). The CDR3 is 15 amino acids. CDR3 loop: CASSLFGQGADGYTF. In nucleotides, the CDR3 is TGTGCCAGCAGCCTATTCGGACAGGGGGCGGATGGCTACACCTTC.

This clone has a single count. The gene calls are TRBV7-2 and TRBJ2-1; TRBD2 agrees at 9 bases. Germline loops: CDR1 SGHTA, CDR2 FQGNSA. V gave up 0 bases and J gave up 8 bases; unmatched junction bases: 5. The CDR3 contains 15 residues. CDR3 nucleotides: TGTGCCAGCAGCTTAGCGGGGATAGCGGGAGATGAGCAGTTCTTC. Translation: CASSLAGIAGDEQFF.

This clone was observed once. This sequence joins TRBV20-1 and TRBJ1-2; 7 nucleotides align to TRBD1. CDR1 is DFQATT, CDR2 SNEGSKA, per germline (reference sequence). V was clipped by 0 bases and J by 14 bases; unmatched bases: 6. The CDR3 covers 11 residues. The CDR3 DNA reads as TGCAGTGCTAGAGATCGACAGGGCGAGACCTTC. Its protein product is CSARDRQGETF.

The rearrangement links TRBV14 to TRBJ1-3; no definite D call. Germline V lookup: CDR1 SGHDN, CDR2 FVKESK. Trimming removed 2 bases from V and 4 bases from J, with 18 bases in between. The CDR3 loop spans 17 amino acids. The CDR3 reads CASSQRVRQVPGNTIYF. The CDR3 DNA reads as TGTGCCAGCAGCCAACGCGTTCGGCAGGTCCCGGGAAACACCATATATTTT.